What follows are 3 T cell receptor beta chains derived from one specimen sequenced in a study of human T cells and chemical hapten exposure. Time point denoted: patch test 3, about 24 weeks after DPC sensitization. Treatment: therapeutic diphenylcyclopropenone sensitization with weekly scalp DPC. From the RACE reads, TCRdb called clonotypes with MiXCR, one entry per CDR3 protein. The sample yields 95,000 to 150,000 distinct CDR3 sequences, approximately 11% seen once. The source was whole blood, collected in connection with sensitization to the hapten diphenylcyclopropenone (DPC). The receptors stem from a woman aged 45-59 years with alopecia areata. Some clones in this sample may be carry-over from other donors' samples.

The chain uses TRBV6-2 or TRBV6-3 and TRBJ2-5; 12 bases are shared with TRBD1. The germline V gene encodes CDR1 MNHEY and CDR2 SVGEGT. The CDR3 consists of 16 residues. The J segment lost 5 bases and the V segment lost 6 bases, leaving 10 bases of the junction unmatched. The CDR3 DNA is TGTGCCAGCAGGAGCTCCGGGACAGGGGGCGCGGAGACCCAGTACTTC. Encoded protein: CASRSSGTGGAETQYF.

This clonotype was seen a few times. The chain recombines TRBV7-2 with TRBJ1-1; D not resolved. Trimming stripped 5 bases from V and 0 bases from J, with 10 bases between. Germline assignment: CDR1 SGHTA and CDR2 FQGNSA. The CDR3 totals 14 residues. Here the CDR3 reads CASSPRALNTEAFF. The CDR3 DNA follows: TGTGCCAGCAGCCCACGGGCCTTGAACACTGAAGCTTTCTTT.

This clonotype has a count of ten or more. The rearrangement uses TRBV4-2 and TRBJ1-6; TRBD1 might be the D (5 bases). The CDR3 is made up of 17 amino acids. With 3 bases removed from V and 7 bases from J, the gap between germline ends came to 19 bases. Germline values: CDR1 LGHNA, CDR2 YNFKEQ. The CDR3 DNA is TGTGCCAGCAGCCAGGATGGAGGAGGGGTGGGGAATTCACCCCTCCACTTT. This sequence encodes CASSQDGGGVGNSPLHF.